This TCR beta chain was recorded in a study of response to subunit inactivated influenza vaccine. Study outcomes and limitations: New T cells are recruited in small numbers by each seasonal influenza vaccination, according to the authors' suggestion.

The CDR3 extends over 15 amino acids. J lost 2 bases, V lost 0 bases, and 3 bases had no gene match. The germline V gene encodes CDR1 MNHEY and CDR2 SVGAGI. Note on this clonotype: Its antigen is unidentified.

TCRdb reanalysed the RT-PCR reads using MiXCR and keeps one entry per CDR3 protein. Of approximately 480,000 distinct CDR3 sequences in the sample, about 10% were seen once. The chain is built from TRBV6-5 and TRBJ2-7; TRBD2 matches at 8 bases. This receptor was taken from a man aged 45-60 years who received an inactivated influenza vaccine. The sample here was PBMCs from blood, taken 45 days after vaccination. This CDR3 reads CASSYSGGGTYEQYF. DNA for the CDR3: TGTGCCAGCAGTTACTCGGGCGGGGGGACCTACGAGCAGTACTTC.